The 10 T cell receptor beta chains below all came from one sample that was sequenced in a study of T cell responses to AZD1222 COVID-19 vaccine. The assay was immunoSEQ multiplex PCR, and TCRdb's table has in-frame clones only and misses some. The data show 150,000 or so clones, over 80% seen once. This material consisted of peripheral blood, taken on day 0 of MenACWY control vaccination. The receptors were gathered from an adult in good health.

The chain couples TRBV7-2 to TRBJ2-1, with D unresolved. V lost 3 bases, J lost 9 bases, and 9 bases lay in between. CDR1 and CDR2 from the germline V gene are SGHTA and FQGNSA. CDR3 length: 12 residues. The CDR3 nucleotides are TGTGCCAGCAGCTTGTGGTTGAGTGAGCAGTTCTTC. It specifies CASSLWLSEQFF.

The chain combines TRBV18 with TRBJ1-5; a weak D match, TRBD1 (5 bases). In germline, CDR1 is KGHSH, CDR2 LQKENI. Trimming removed 0 bases at V and 6 bases at J, with 6 bases between. This CDR3 has 13 residues. CDR3: CASSPPGVQPQHF. The CDR3 coding sequence is TGTGCCAGCTCACCACCGGGGGTTCAGCCCCAGCATTTT.

V gene TRBV29-1 combines with J gene TRBJ2-7; no reliable D call. The CDR3 sequence is 13 residues long. The V end lost 2 bases, the J end lost 6 bases, and 14 bases lay between the germline ends. Germline values: CDR1 SQVTM, CDR2 ANQGSEA. The CDR3 is CSVEQWGIAEQYF. The CDR3 DNA sequence: TGCAGCGTTGAACAATGGGGTATCGCCGAGCAGTACTTC.

V and J are TRBV5-5 and TRBJ2-5, with TRBD1 matching 8 bases. With 4 bases clipped from V and 4 bases from J, the junction kept 9 bases outside the gene matches. Per germline, CDR1 SGHKS and CDR2 YYEKEE (reference sequence). This CDR3 spans 15 amino acids. The CDR3 loop reads CASSGGQGLGETQYF. The CDR3 nucleotides are TGTGCCAGCAGCGGAGGACAGGGTTTAGGAGAGACCCAGTACTTC.

CDR3 protein: CASSQESSGGPQETQYF. The CDR3, as DNA: TGTGCCAGCAGCCAAGAGTCGAGCGGGGGGCCACAAGAGACCCAGTACTTC. The V gene is TRBV4-2, the J gene TRBJ2-5; 9 nucleotides line up with TRBD2. This CDR3 contains 17 residues. The germline V gene encodes CDR1 LGHNA and CDR2 YNFKEQ. Trimming removed 0 bases from V and 2 bases from J; junction bases left unmatched: 7.

The chain recombines TRBV2 with TRBJ1-5; TRBD1 might be the D (6 bases). CDR3 size: 14 residues. Germline loops: CDR1 SNHLY, CDR2 FYNNEI. The V end lost 4 bases, the J end lost 5 bases, and 12 bases lay between the germline ends. CDR3 DNA: TGTGCCAGCAGTGGGAGGGGGTTGGATCAGCCCCAGCATTTT. It is translated as CASSGRGLDQPQHF.

The rearrangement links TRBV10-1 to TRBJ2-1; the D is unclear. Germline V gives CDR1 WNHNN, CDR2 SYGVQD (reference sequence). The ends were cut back, 5 bases at V and 3 bases at J, with 11 bases in the middle. The CDR3 runs to 14 residues. CDR3: CASSSSVGYNEQFF. DNA of the CDR3: TGCGCCAGCAGTTCGAGCGTGGGCTACAATGAGCAGTTCTTC.

The chain uses TRBV9 and TRBJ2-3; unclear D gene. V lost 3 bases to trimming and J lost 7 bases, with 9 bases between them. The length of the CDR3 is 12 residues. Germline CDR1 SGDLS, CDR2 YYNGEE. CDR3 nucleotide sequence: TGTGCCAGCAGCGGGGTCATGAATACGCAGTATTTT. Its protein product is CASSGVMNTQYF.

This rearrangement joins TRBV7-2 to TRBJ1-1; maybe TRBD1 (6 bases). Trimming pared 1 base from V and 11 bases from J, leaving 11 bases between. The CDR3 covers 12 residues. Germline CDR1 SGHTA, CDR2 FQGNSA. The CDR3 spells CASSLVGQRAFF. Here the CDR3 DNA reads TGTGCCAGCAGCTTAGTCGGACAGAGGGCTTTCTTT.

The V and J genes are TRBV19 and TRBJ1-2, with D possibly matching TRBD1 (6 bases). Trimming stripped 5 bases from V and 8 bases from J, with 21 bases between. The V gene's germline CDR1 is LNHDA and CDR2 SQIVND (reference sequence). The CDR3 consists of 15 residues. The CDR3 protein is CASSGNRARERGYTF. Here the CDR3 DNA reads TGTGCCAGTAGTGGGAACAGGGCTCGGGAGAGGGGCTACACCTTC.